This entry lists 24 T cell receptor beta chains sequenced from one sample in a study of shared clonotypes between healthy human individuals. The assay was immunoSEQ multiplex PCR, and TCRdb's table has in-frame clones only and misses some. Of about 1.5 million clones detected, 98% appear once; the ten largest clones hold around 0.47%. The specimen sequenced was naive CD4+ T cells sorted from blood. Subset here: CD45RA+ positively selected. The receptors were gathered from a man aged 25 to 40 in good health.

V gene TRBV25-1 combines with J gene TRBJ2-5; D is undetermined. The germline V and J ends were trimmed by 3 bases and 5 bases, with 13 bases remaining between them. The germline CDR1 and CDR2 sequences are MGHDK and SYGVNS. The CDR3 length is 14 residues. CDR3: CASSERLSAETQYF. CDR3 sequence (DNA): TGTGCCAGCAGTGAGAGACTTTCAGCGGAGACCCAGTACTTC.

The chain's CDR3 is CASSHRDRGSYEQYF. CDR3 coding DNA: TGCGCCAGCAGCCACCGGGACAGGGGGTCCTACGAGCAGTACTTC. This chain connects TRBV4-3 to TRBJ2-7; 11 bases are a match to TRBD1. The CDR3 length is 15 residues. V was pared by 3 bases and J by 1 base, with 2 bases of the junction left unmatched. Germline values: CDR1 LGHNA, CDR2 YSLEER.

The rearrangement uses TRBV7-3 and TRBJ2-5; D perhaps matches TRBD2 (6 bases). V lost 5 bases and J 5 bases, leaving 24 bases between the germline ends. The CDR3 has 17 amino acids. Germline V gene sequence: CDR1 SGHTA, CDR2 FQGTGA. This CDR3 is CASSPGGGAAGGETQYF. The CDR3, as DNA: TGTGCCAGCAGCCCCGGGGGAGGCGCCGCCGGCGGGGAGACCCAGTACTTC.

DNA for the CDR3: TGTGCCAGCAGTGTAACAACCACAGATACGCAGTATTTT. This gives the protein CASSVTTTDTQYF. The chain has TRBV25-1 and TRBJ2-3; unclear D gene. Trimming left V 4 bases short and J 2 bases short, with 7 bases between. The CDR3 consists of 13 residues. Germline V gene data show CDR1 as MGHDK and CDR2 as SYGVNS.

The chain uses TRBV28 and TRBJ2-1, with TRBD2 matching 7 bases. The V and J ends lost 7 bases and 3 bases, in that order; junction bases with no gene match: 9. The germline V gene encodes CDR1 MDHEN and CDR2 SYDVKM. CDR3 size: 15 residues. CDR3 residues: CASNPPSGNYNEQFF. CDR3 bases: TGTGCCAGCAATCCTCCTAGCGGAAACTACAATGAGCAGTTCTTC.

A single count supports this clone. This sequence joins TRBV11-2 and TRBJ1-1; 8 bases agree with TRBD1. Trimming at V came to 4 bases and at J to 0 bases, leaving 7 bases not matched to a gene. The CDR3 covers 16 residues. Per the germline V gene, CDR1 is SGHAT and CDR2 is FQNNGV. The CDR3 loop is CASSSQDRVLNTEAFF. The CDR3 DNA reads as TGTGCCAGCAGCTCACAGGACAGGGTCCTGAACACTGAAGCTTTCTTT.

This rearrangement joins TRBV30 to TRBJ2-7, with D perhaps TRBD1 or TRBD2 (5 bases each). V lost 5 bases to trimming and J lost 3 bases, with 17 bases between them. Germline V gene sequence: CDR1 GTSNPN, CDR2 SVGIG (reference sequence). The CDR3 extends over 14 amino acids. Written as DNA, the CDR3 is TGTGCCTGGGACAGACCGGGACCCGACTACGAGCAGTACTTC. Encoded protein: CAWDRPGPDYEQYF.

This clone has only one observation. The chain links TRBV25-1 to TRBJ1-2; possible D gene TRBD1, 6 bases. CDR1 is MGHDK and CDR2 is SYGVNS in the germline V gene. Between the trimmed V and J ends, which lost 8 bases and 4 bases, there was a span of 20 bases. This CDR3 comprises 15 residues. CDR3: CASREGGSRVYGYTF. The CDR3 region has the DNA TGTGCCAGCCGAGAAGGGGGGTCTCGGGTCTATGGCTACACCTTC.

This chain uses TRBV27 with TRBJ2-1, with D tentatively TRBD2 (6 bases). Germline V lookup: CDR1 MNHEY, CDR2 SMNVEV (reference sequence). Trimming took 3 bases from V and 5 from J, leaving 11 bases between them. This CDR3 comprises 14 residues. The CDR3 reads CASSFRGGHNEQFF. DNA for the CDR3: TGTGCCAGCAGTTTTCGCGGAGGGCACAATGAGCAGTTCTTC.

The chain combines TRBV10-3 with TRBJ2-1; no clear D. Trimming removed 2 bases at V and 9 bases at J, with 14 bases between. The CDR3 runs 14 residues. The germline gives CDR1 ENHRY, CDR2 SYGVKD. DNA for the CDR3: TGTGCCATCAGTGAGACCCGGGCCCTTAGTGAGCAGTTCTTC. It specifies CAISETRALSEQFF.

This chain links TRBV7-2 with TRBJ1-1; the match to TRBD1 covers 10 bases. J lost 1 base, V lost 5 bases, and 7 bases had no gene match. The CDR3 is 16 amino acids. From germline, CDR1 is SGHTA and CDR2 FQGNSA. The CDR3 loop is CASSPGQGRRNTEAFF. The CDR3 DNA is TGTGCCAGCAGCCCGGGACAGGGGAGGAGGAACACTGAAGCTTTCTTT.

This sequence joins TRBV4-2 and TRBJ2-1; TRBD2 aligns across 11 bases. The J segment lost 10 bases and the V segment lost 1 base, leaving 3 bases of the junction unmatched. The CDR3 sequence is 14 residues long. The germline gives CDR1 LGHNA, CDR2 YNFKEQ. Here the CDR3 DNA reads TGTGCCAGCAGCCAAGGTAGGACTAGCGGGGAGCAGTTCTTC. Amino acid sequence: CASSQGRTSGEQFF.

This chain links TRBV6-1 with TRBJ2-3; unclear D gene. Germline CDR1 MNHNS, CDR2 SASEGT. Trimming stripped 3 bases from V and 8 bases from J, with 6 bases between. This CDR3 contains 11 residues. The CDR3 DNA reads TGTGCCAGCAGTGAGTATGGTACGCAGTATTTT. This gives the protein CASSEYGTQYF.

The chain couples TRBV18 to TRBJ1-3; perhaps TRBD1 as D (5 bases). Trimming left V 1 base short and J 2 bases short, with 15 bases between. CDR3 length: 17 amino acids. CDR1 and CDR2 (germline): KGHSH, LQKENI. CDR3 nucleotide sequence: TGTGCCAGCTCACCACTGAATACCATAGGGGCTGGAAACACCATATATTTT. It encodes CASSPLNTIGAGNTIYF.

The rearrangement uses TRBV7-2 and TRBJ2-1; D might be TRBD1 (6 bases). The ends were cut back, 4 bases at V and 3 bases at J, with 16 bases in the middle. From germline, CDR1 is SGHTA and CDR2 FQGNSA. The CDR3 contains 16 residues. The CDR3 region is CASSSDSRYLYNEQFF. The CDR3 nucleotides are TGTGCCAGCAGCTCGGACAGCCGATACCTCTACAATGAGCAGTTCTTC.

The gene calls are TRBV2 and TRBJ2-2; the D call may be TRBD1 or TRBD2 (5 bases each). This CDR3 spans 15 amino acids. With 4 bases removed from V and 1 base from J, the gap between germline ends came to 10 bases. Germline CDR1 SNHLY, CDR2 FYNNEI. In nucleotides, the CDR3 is TGTGCCAGCAGTGCGGGACCCTGGAACACCGGGGAGCTGTTTTTT. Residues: CASSAGPWNTGELFF.

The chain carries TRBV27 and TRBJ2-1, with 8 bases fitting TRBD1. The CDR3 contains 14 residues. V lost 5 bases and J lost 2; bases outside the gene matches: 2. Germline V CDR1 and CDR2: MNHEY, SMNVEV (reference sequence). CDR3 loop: CASSQTGAYNEQFF. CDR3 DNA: TGTGCCAGCAGTCAGACAGGGGCCTACAATGAGCAGTTCTTC.

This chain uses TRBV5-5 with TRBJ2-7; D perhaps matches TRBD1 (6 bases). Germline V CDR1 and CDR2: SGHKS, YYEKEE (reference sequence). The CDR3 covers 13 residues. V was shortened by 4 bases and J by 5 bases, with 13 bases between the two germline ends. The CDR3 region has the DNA TGTGCCAGCAGCCCCCGGAACAGGGACGAGCAGTACTTC. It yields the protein CASSPRNRDEQYF.

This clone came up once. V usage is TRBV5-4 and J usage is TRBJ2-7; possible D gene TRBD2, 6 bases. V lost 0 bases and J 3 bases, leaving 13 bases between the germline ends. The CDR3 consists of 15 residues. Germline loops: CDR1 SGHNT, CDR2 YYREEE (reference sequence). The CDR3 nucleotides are TGTGCCAGCAGCTTGGCGGAGGGTGGCAGCTACGAGCAGTACTTC. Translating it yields CASSLAEGGSYEQYF.

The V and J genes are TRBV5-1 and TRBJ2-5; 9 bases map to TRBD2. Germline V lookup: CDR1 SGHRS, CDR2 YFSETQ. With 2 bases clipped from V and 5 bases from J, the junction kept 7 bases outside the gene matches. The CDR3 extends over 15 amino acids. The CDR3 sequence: CASSFGLAFRETQYF. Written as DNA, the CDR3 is TGCGCCAGCAGCTTCGGACTAGCGTTCCGGGAGACCCAGTACTTC.

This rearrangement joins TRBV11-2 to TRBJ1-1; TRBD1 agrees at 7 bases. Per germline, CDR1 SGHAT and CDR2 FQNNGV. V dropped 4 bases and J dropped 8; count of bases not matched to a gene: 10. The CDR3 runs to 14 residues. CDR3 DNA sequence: TGTGCCAGCAGCTCCCGGTCGGGACAGCCAGAAGCTTTCTTT. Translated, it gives CASSSRSGQPEAFF.

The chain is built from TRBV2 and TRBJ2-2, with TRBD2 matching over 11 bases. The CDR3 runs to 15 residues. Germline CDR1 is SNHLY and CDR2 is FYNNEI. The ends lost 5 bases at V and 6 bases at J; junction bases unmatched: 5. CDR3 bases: TGTGCCAGCAGTCTACTAGCGGGAGTTTCCGGGGAGCTGTTTTTT. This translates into CASSLLAGVSGELFF.

The CDR3 loop reads CASSLGPGMDRPQHF. CDR3 in DNA: TGTGCCAGCAGCTTAGGACCGGGAATGGATCGGCCCCAGCATTTT. J is TRBJ1-5 and V is TRBV7-2, with unresolved D. This CDR3 has 15 amino acids. The V end lost 1 base, the J end lost 9 bases, and 16 bases lay between the germline ends. Germline V CDR1 and CDR2: SGHTA, FQGNSA.

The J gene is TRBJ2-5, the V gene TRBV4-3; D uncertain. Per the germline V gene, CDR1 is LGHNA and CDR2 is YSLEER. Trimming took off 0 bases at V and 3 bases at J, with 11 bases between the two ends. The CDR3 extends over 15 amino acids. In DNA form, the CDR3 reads TGCGCCAGCAGCCAAGAACCTGACCTCAAAGAGACCCAGTACTTC. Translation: CASSQEPDLKETQYF.